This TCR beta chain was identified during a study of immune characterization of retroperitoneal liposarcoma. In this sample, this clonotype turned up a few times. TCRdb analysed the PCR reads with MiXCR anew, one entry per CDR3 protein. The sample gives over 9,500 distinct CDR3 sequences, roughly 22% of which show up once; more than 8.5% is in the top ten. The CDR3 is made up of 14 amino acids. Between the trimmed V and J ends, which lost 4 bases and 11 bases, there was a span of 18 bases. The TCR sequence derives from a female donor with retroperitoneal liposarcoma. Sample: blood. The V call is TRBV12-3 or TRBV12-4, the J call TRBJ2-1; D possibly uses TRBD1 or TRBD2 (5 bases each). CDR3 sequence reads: CASSWAAGARQQFF. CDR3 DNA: TGTGCCAGCAGTTGGGCCGCCGGGGCTAGGCAGCAGTTCTTC.